This TCR beta chain was retrieved from a study of T cell changes during pregnancy in multiple sclerosis. Libraries were prepared by immunoSEQ multiplex PCR; TCRdb keeps only in-frame clonotypes and omits some of them. Here the sample spans about 73,000 clones, 85% to 90% being singletons. Germline V gene lookup returns CDR1 MNHEY and CDR2 SVGAGI. The CDR3 is made up of 14 amino acids. The ends were cut back, 6 bases at V and 3 bases at J, with 14 bases in the middle. The TCR was taken from a female donor in good health, enrolled as a control in a pregnancy study. The gene calls are TRBV6-5 and TRBJ1-2, with D possibly matching TRBD1 (5 bases). The sequencing used peripheral blood, collected after pregnancy. The CDR3 sequence is CASSRSGDDYGYTF. As DNA, the CDR3 is TGTGCCAGCAGCCGCTCGGGGGACGACTATGGCTACACCTTC.